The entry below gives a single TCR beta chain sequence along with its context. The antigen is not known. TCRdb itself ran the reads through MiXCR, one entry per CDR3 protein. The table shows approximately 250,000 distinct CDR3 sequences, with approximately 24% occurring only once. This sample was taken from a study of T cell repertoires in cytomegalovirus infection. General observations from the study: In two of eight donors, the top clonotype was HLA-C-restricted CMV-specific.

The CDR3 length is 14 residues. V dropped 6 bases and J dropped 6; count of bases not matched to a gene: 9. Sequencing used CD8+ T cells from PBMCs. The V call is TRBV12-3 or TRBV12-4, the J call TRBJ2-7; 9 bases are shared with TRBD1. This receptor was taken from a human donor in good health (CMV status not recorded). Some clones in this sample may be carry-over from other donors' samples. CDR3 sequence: CASRTGQGLGEQYF. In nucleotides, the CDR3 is TGTGCCAGCAGGACGGGACAGGGTCTCGGCGAGCAGTACTTC.